The 5 T cell receptor beta chains reported below all come from one sample, sequenced in a study of cytomegalovirus exposure and HLA in healthy donors. This table comes from immunoSEQ multiplex PCR, and its TCRdb copy is limited to in-frame clones, with some not included. Of more than 110,000 clones listed, about 95% are singletons. Specimen: PBMCs. The receptors derive from a man between 18 and 35 years old in good health and CMV-seropositive.

This chain uses TRBV7-6 with TRBJ2-7, with D maybe TRBD1 (6 bases). Trimming took off 1 base at V and 3 bases at J, with 10 bases between the two ends. The CDR3 runs to 14 residues. CDR1 and CDR2 (germline): SGHVS, FNYEAQ. This CDR3 reads CASSLVPGDYEQYF. The DNA of the CDR3 is TGTGCCAGCAGCTTAGTACCAGGGGACTACGAGCAGTACTTC.

The genes are TRBV27 and TRBJ2-4; D unresolved. V lost 8 bases, J lost 2 bases, and 7 bases lay in between. The V gene's germline CDR1 is MNHEY and CDR2 SMNVEV (reference sequence). The CDR3 covers 12 residues. The DNA of the CDR3 is TGTGCCAGCGCCAGTCCCAAAAACATTCAGTACTTC. It encodes CASASPKNIQYF.

The gene calls are TRBV6-6 and TRBJ2-7; perhaps TRBD2 as D (6 bases). The germline CDR1 and CDR2 sequences are MNHNY and SVGAGI (reference sequence). The CDR3 extends over 15 amino acids. The V and J ends lost 0 bases and 9 bases respectively, with 18 bases between them. The CDR3 region has the DNA TGTGCCAGCAGTTACTCCCAGCGGGTGCTGAGGGGGCAGTACTTC. Translating it yields CASSYSQRVLRGQYF.

This chain links TRBV12-5 with TRBJ2-7, with 8 bases lining up with TRBD1. This CDR3 spans 14 amino acids. The V and J ends lost 10 bases and 1 base, in that order; junction bases with no gene match: 9. CDR1 LGHNT and CDR2 FRNRAP come from the germline V gene. CDR3 in amino acids: CATFPGTGSYEQYF. The CDR3 bases are TGTGCTACCTTCCCGGGGACAGGATCCTACGAGCAGTACTTC. Using reference TRBV12-5 and TRBJ2-7 for the parts outside the CDR3, the full variable domain is DARVTQTPRHKVTEMGQEVTMRCQPILGHNTVFWYRQTMMQGLELLAYFRNRAPLDDSGMPKDRFSAEMPDATLATLKIQPSEPRDSAVYFCATFPGTGSYEQYFGPGTRLTVT.

This clone was observed once. The chain recombines TRBV5-4 with TRBJ2-2; D may be TRBD1 (6 bases). The V gene lost 0 bases and the J gene lost 6 bases, with 9 bases spanning the gap. There are 14 residues in the CDR3. Looked up from germline, CDR1 is SGHNT and CDR2 is YYREEE (reference sequence). The CDR3 loop is CASSLANRAGELFF. The CDR3, as DNA: TGTGCCAGCAGCTTGGCGAACAGGGCCGGGGAGCTGTTTTTT.